This TCR beta chain was recorded in a study of blood T cell repertoires in COVID-19. For the study at large: The United States, Italy and Spain provided the acute and convalescent COVID-19 samples. Sample material is recorded as cDNA or gDNA derived from T cells, B-cell-depleted T cells, or PBMCs.

In the source study's methods: Using reference gene primer amplification, nucleated cell counts were estimated. Generated by immunoSEQ multiplex PCR, the TCRdb table keeps only in-frame clones and is missing some. V, J and clone size derive from that table, while D and trimming were established from the DNA sequence. The table includes fewer than 250,000 clones, about nine tenths detected once. The CDR3 is 11 amino acids. In germline, CDR1 is SGHAT, CDR2 FQNNGV. With 4 bases removed from V and 12 bases from J, the gap between germline ends came to 10 bases. The specimen was peripheral blood. This sequence originates from a woman in her fifties or sixties with acute or convalescent COVID-19. The chain couples TRBV11-2 to TRBJ2-1; maybe TRBD1 (6 bases). The CDR3 nucleotides read TGTGCCAGCAGCTCACAGGGTGGGCAGTTCTTC. This gives the protein CASSSQGGQFF.